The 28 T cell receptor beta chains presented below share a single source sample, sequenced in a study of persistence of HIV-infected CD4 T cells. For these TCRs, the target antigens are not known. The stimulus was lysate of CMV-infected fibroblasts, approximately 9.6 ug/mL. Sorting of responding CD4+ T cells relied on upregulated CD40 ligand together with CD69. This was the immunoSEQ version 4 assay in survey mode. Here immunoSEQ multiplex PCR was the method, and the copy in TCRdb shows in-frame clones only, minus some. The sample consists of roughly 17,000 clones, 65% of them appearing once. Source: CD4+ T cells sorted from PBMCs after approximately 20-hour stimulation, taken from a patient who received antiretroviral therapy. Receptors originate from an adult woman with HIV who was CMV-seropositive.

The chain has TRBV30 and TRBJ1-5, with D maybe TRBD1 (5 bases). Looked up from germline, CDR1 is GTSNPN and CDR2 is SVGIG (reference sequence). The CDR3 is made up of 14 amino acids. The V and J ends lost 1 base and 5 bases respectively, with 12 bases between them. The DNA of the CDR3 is TGTGCCTGGAGTGGGGGCGCAGGTGATCAGCCCCAGCATTTT. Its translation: CAWSGGAGDQPQHF. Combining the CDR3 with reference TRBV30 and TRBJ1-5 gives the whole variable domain SQTIHQWPATLVQPVGSPLSLECTVEGTSNPNLYWYRQAAGRGLQLLFYSVGIGQISSEVPQNLSASRPQDRQFILSSKKLLLSDSGFYLCAWSGGAGDQPQHFGDGTRLSIL.

Here the CDR3 DNA reads TGTGCCAGCAGTGATGGGCAGTCGAATCAGCCCCAGCATTTT. It codes for CASSDGQSNQPQHF. The genes are TRBV2 and TRBJ1-5; D ambiguous. This CDR3 region has 14 residues. The germline V gene encodes CDR1 SNHLY and CDR2 FYNNEI. V was clipped by 3 bases and J by 4 bases, with 10 bases between them.

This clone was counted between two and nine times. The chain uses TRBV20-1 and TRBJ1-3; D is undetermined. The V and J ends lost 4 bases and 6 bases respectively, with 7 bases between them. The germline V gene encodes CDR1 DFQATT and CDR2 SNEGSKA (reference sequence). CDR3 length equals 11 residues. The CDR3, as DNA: TGCAGTGCTACTACCTCAAACACCATATATTTT. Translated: CSATTSNTIYF.

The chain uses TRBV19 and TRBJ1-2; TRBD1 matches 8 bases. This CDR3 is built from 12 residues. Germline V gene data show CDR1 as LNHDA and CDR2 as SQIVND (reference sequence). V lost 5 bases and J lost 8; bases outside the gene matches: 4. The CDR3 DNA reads TGTGCCAGTAGTGTCGGGACAGGCGGCTACACCTTC. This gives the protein CASSVGTGGYTF.

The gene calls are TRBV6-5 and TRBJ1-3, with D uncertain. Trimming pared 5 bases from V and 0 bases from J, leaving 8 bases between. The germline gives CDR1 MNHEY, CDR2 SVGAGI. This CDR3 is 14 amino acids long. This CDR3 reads CASSPSSSGNTIYF. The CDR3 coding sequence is TGTGCCAGCAGTCCATCGAGCTCTGGAAACACCATATATTTT.

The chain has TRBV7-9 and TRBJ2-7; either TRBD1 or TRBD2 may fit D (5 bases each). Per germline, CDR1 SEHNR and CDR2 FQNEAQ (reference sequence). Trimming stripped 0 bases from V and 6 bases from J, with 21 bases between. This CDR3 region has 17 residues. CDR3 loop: CASSLATLEGDVGEQYF. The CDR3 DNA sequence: TGTGCCAGCAGCTTAGCTACGCTTGAAGGGGACGTCGGCGAGCAGTACTTC.

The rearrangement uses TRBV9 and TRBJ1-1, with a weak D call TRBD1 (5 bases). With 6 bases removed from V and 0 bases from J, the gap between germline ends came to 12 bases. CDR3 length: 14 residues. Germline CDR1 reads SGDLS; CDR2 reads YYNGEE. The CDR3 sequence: CASTPGPMNTEAFF. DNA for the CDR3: TGTGCCAGCACTCCGGGACCGATGAACACTGAAGCTTTCTTT.

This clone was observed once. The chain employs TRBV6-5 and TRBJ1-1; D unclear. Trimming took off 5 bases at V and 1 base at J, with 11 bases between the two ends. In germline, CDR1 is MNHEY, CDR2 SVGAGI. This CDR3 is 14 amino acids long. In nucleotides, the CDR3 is TGTGCCAGCAGTCCTACGGACCGGAACACTGAAGCTTTCTTT. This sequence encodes CASSPTDRNTEAFF.

CDR3 bases: TGTGCCAGCAGCTCCAGGGCCTCAGGTACGCAGTATTTT. Its translation: CASSSRASGTQYF. The rearrangement links TRBV7-3 to TRBJ2-3, with D possibly matching TRBD1 (5 bases). Trimming stripped 4 bases from V and 8 bases from J, with 13 bases between. The germline CDR1 and CDR2 sequences are SGHTA and FQGTGA. The CDR3 is 13 amino acids.

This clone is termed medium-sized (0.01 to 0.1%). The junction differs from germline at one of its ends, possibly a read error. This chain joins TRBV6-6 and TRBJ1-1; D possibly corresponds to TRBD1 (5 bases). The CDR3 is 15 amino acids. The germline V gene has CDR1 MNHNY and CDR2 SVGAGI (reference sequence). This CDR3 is CASNYPGGGNTEAFF. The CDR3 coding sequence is TGTGCCAGCAATTACCCCGGGGGGGGAAACACTGAAGCTTTCTTT.

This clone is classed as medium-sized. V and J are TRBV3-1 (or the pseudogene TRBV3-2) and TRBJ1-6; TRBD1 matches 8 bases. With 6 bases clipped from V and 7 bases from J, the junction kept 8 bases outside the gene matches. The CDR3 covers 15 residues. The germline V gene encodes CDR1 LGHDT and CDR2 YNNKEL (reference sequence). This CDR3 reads CASRFDRGGNSPLHF. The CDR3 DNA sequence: TGTGCCAGCAGGTTTGACAGGGGAGGGAATTCACCCCTCCACTTT.

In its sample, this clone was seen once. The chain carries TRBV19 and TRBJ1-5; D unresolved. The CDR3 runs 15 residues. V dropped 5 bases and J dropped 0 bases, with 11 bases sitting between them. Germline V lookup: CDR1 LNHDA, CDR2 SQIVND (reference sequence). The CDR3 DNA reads TGTGCCAGTAGTTATGGGTTAAGTAGCAATCAGCCCCAGCATTTT. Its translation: CASSYGLSSNQPQHF.

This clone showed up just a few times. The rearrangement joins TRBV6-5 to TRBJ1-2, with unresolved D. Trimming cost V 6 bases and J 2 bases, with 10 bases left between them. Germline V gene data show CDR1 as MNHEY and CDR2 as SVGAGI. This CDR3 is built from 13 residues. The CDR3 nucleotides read TGTGCCAGCAGACCCTCGCAGAACTATGGCTACACCTTC. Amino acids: CASRPSQNYGYTF.

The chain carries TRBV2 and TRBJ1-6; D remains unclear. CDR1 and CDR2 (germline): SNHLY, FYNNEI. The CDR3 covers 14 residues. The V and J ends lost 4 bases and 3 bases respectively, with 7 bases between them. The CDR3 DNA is TGTGCCAGCAGTGTAGGATTCTATAATTCACCCCTCCACTTT. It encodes CASSVGFYNSPLHF.

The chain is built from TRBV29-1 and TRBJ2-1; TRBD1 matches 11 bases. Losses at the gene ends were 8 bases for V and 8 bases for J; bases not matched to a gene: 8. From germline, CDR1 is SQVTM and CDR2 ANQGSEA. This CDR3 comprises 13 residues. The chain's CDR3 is CSYGGTGGHEQFF. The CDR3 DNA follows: TGCAGCTATGGGGGGACAGGGGGACATGAGCAGTTCTTC.

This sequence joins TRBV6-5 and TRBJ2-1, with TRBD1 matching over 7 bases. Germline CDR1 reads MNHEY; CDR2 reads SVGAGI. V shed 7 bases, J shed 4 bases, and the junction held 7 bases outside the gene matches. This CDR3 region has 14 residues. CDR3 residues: CASTEMDRYNEQFF. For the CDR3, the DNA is TGTGCCAGCACCGAGATGGACAGGTACAATGAGCAGTTCTTC.

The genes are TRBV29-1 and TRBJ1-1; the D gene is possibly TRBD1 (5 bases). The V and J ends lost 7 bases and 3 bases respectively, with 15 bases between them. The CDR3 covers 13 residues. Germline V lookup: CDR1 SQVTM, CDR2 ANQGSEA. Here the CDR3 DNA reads TGCAGCGCCTCAAAGAGCAGGGACACTGAAGCTTTCTTT. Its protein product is CSASKSRDTEAFF.

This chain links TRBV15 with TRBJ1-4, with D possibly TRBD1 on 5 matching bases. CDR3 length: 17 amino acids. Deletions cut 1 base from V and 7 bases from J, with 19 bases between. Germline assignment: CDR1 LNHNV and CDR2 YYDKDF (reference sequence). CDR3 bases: TGTGCCACCAGCAGAGCCTCTCGAAGGGGTCTCGGTGAAAAACTGTTTTTT. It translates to CATSRASRRGLGEKLFF.

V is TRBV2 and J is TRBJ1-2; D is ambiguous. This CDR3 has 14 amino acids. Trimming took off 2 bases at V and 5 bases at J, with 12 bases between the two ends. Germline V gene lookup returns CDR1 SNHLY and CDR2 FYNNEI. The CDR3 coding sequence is TGTGCCAGCAGTGAACCCCGGGGAGGGTATGGCTACACCTTC. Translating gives CASSEPRGGYGYTF.

CDR3: CASSQGGQANTEAFF. The CDR3 region has the DNA TGTGCCAGCAGCCAAGGTGGGCAGGCGAACACTGAAGCTTTCTTT. The chain is built from TRBV4-2 and TRBJ1-1; D call uncertain. The CDR3 has 15 amino acids. Germline assignment: CDR1 LGHNA and CDR2 YNFKEQ. Trimming took 1 base from V and 1 from J, leaving 10 bases between them.

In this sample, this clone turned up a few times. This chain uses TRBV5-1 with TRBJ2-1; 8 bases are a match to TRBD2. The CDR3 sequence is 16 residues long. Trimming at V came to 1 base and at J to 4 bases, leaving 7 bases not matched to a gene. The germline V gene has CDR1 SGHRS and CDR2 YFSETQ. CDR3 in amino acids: CASSLSSGGQYNEQFF. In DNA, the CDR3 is TGCGCCAGCAGCTTGTCCAGCGGGGGCCAATACAATGAGCAGTTCTTC.

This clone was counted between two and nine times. The chain's CDR3 is CASIIRTAEDYGYTF. In DNA, the CDR3 is TGTGCCAGCATCATAAGGACAGCCGAGGACTATGGCTACACCTTC. This chain uses TRBV5-6 with TRBJ1-2, with D possibly TRBD1 on 6 matching bases. Trimming shortened V by 6 bases and J by 3 bases, and 18 bases separated the two germline ends. The germline CDR1 and CDR2 sequences are SGHDT and YYEEEE. The CDR3 covers 15 residues. The complete variable domain, with remaining parts taken from reference TRBV5-6 and TRBJ1-2, reads DAGVTQSPTHLIKTRGQQVTLRCSPKSGHDTVSWYQQALGQGPQFIFQYYEEEERQRGNFPDRFSGHQFPNYSSELNVNALLLGDSALYLCASIIRTAEDYGYTFGSGTRLTVV.

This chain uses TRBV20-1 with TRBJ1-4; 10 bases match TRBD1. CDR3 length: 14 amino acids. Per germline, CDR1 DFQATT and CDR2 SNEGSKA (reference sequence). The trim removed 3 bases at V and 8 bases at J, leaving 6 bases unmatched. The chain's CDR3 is CSASPGTGDEKLFF. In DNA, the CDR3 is TGCAGTGCTAGTCCGGGGACAGGGGACGAAAAACTGTTTTTT.

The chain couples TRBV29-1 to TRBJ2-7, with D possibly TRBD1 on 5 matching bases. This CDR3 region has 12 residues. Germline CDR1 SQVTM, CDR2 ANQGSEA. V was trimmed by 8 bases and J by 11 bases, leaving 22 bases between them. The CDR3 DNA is TGCAGCCCGAAGGGGCCCCTTCATGTTAAGTACTTC. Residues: CSPKGPLHVKYF.

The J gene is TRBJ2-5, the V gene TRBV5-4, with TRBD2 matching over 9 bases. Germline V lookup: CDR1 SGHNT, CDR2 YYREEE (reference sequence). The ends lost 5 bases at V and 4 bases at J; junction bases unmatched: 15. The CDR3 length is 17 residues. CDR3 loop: CASSFPAGGGARETQYF. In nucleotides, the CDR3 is TGTGCCAGCAGTTTCCCCGCTGGCGGGGGGGCCAGAGAGACCCAGTACTTC.

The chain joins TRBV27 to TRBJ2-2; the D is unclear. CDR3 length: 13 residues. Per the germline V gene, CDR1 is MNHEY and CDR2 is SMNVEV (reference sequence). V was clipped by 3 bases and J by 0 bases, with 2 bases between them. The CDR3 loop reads CASSFANTGELFF. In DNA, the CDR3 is TGTGCCAGCAGTTTTGCGAACACCGGGGAGCTGTTTTTT.

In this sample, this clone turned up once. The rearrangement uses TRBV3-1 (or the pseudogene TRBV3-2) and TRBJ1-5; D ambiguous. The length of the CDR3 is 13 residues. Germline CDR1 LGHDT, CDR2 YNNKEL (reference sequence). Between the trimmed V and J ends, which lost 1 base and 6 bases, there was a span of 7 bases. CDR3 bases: TGTGCCAGCAGCCAAGGTAGGGTTCAGCCCCAGCATTTT. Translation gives CASSQGRVQPQHF.

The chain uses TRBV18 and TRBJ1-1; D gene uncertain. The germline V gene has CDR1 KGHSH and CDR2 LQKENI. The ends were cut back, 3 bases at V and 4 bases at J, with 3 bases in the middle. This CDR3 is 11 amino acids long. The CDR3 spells CASSPLTEAFF. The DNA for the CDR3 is TGTGCCAGCTCACCCCTCACTGAAGCTTTCTTT.